This T cell receptor (beta chain) was sequenced in a study of beta chain features in type 1 diabetes. The study reverse transcribed the entire isolated RNA, so it sequenced expressed TCRB transcripts. Profiling relied on immunoSEQ multiplex PCR, and the TCRdb table lists in-frame clones only, not all of them. The sample has hundreds of thousands of clones, more than 13% seen once. The length of the CDR3 is 14 residues. Trimming left V 3 bases short and J 14 bases short, with 23 bases between. Germline V gene data show CDR1 as GTSNPN and CDR2 as SVGIG (reference sequence). This clone was counted a few times. Its antigen is not identified. Points from the study as a whole: Moderately but significantly shorter TCRB CDR3s were found in Type 1 diabetes patients in all four CD4+ subsets. Equally in patients and controls, PCR might preferentially amplify shorter templates.

Researchers reported sorting CD4+ naive, central memory, regulatory and stem cell-like memory cells via CD45RO/CCR7/CD25/CD127/CD95/CD27. Sequenced material: naive CD4+ T cells from blood. The V call is TRBV30, the J call TRBJ2-4, with D possibly being TRBD2 (5 bases). The TCR sequence derives from a man aged 18 to 29 with type 1 diabetes. CDR3 in DNA: TGTGCCTGGAGGCTAGCCAAGTGGACGGAAAGAAAGTACTTC. This codes for CAWRLAKWTERKYF.